These 6 T cell receptor beta chains originate from one sample sequenced in a study of neurological immune-mediated disorders. MiXCR was run by TCRdb on the 5' RACE reads, yielding one entry per CDR3 protein. Here the sample spans under 50,000 distinct CDR3 sequences, over 20% being singletons. The sequencing input was PBMCs. These receptors originate from an older woman in good health.

There are a few counts of this clonotype. The chain combines TRBV29-1 with TRBJ1-2; weak D call: TRBD1 (6 bases). Germline CDR1 is SQVTM and CDR2 is ANQGSEA. The length of the CDR3 is 12 residues. V lost 4 bases and J lost 5, with 11 bases in between. The CDR3: CSVAETGYGYTF. The DNA of the CDR3 is TGCAGCGTTGCTGAGACAGGATATGGCTACACCTTC.

This clonotype showed up many times. The J gene is TRBJ1-5, the V gene TRBV24-1; 10 bases map to TRBD1. V lost 5 bases and J lost 5; bases outside the gene matches: 2. CDR3 length equals 14 residues. The germline CDR1 and CDR2 sequences are KGHDR and SFDVKD. CDR3 DNA: TGTGCCACCAGTGCCGGGACAGGGGATCAGCCCCAGCATTTT. Translated: CATSAGTGDQPQHF.

This clonotype was detected only a few times. V is TRBV5-1 and J is TRBJ2-2, with D uncertain. Germline V gives CDR1 SGHRS, CDR2 YFSETQ. V shed 2 bases and J shed 5 bases, with 13 bases lying between them. The CDR3 spans 15 residues. In DNA, the CDR3 is TGCGCCAGCAGCTTAGGCAGCTTGGAAACCGGGGAGCTGTTTTTT. Its protein is CASSLGSLETGELFF.

CDR3 amino acids: CASSSLQGSQETQYF. CDR3 sequence (DNA): TGTGCCAGCAGCTCCTTACAGGGGTCGCAAGAGACCCAGTACTTC. The V call is TRBV5-6, the J call TRBJ2-5; 7 positions match TRBD1. This CDR3 has 15 residues. V gave up 3 bases and J gave up 2 bases; unmatched junction bases: 7. Germline V gives CDR1 SGHDT, CDR2 YYEEEE.

This clonotype was counted ten times or more. The J gene is TRBJ1-2, the V gene TRBV7-2; D unclear. The CDR3 consists of 13 residues. Germline V gene sequence: CDR1 SGHTA, CDR2 FQGNSA. V was clipped by 6 bases and J by 6 bases, with 14 bases between them. The CDR3 DNA reads TGTGCCAGCAGTCTCTACCTCGCAGATGGCTACACCTTC. It is translated as CASSLYLADGYTF.

The table lists this clonotype with many counts. The gene calls are TRBV29-1 and TRBJ2-5; D remains ambiguous. The V end was cut by 8 bases, the J end by 0 bases, with 16 bases between. This CDR3 contains 14 residues. The V gene's germline CDR1 is SQVTM and CDR2 ANQGSEA. For the CDR3, the DNA is TGCAGCTTCACATCACACCTAAACCAAGAGACCCAGTACTTC. Translation gives CSFTSHLNQETQYF.